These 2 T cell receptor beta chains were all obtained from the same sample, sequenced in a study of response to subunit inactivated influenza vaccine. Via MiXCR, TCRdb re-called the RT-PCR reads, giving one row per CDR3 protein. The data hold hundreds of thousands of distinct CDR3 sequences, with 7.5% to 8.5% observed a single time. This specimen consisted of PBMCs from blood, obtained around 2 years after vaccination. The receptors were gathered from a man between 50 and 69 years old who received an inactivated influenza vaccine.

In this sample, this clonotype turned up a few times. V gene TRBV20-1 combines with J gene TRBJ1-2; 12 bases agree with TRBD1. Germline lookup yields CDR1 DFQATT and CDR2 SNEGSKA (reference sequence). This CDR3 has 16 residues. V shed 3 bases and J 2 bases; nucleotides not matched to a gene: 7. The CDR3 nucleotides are TGCAGTGCTAGGGGACCGGGACAGGGGGCAAACTATGGCTACACCTTC. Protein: CSARGPGQGANYGYTF.

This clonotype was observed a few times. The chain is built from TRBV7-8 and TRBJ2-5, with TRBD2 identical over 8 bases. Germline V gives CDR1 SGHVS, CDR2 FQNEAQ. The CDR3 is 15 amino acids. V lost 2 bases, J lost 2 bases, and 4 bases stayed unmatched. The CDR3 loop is CASSLQRGPQETQYF. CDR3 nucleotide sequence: TGTGCCAGCAGCTTACAGCGGGGGCCTCAAGAGACCCAGTACTTC.